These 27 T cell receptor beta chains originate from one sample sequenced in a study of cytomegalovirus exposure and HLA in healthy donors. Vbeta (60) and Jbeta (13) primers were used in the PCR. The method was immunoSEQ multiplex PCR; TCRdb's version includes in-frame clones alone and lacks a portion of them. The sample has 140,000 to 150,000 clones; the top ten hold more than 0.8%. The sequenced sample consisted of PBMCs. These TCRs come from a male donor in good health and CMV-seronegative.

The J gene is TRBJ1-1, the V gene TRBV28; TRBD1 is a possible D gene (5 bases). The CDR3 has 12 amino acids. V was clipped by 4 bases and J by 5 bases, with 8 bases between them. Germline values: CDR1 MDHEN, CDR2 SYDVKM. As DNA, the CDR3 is TGTGCCAGCAGTTCCCACAGGACTGAAGCTTTCTTT. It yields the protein CASSSHRTEAFF.

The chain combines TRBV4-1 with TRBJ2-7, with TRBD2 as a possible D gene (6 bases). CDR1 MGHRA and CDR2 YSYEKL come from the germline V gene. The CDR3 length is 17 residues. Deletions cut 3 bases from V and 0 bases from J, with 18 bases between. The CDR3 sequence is CASSQPISGPLSYEQYF. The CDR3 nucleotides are TGCGCCAGCAGCCAGCCTATAAGCGGGCCGCTCTCCTACGAGCAGTACTTC.

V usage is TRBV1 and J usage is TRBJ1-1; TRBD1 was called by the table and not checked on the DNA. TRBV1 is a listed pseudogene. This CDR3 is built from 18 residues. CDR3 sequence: CTSSQKGKTGGLYTEAFF. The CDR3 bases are TGCACCAGCAGCCAGAAGGGTAAGACAGGGGGCTTGTACACTGAAGCTTTCTTT.

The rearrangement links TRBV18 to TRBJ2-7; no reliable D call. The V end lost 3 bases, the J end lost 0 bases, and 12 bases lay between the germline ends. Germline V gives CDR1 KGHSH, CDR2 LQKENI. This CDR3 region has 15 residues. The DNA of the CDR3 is TGTGCCAGCTCACCCGCGAAAGTGAGCTCCTACGAGCAGTACTTC. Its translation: CASSPAKVSSYEQYF.

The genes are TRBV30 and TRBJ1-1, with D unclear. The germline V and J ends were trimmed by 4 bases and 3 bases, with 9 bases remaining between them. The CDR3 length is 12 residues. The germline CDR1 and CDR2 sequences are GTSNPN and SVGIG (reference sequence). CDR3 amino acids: CAWTDEDTEAFF. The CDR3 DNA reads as TGTGCCTGGACTGATGAGGACACTGAAGCTTTCTTT. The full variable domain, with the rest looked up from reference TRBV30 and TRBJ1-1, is SQTIHQWPATLVQPVGSPLSLECTVEGTSNPNLYWYRQAAGRGLQLLFYSVGIGQISSEVPQNLSASRPQDRQFILSSKKLLLSDSGFYLCAWTDEDTEAFFGQGTRLTVV.

The CDR3 nucleotides are TGTGCCAGCAGCGTGATGGGACAGGGAGACGAGCAGTACTTC. Its protein is CASSVMGQGDEQYF. The rearrangement joins TRBV9 to TRBJ2-7; 9 nucleotides agree with TRBD1. Germline V CDR1 and CDR2: SGDLS, YYNGEE. V shed 2 bases and J 5 bases; nucleotides not matched to a gene: 5. This CDR3 comprises 14 residues.

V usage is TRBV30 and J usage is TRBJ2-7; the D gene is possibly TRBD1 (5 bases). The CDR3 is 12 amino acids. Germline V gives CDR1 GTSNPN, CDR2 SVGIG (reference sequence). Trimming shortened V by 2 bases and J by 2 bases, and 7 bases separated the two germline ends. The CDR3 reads CAWSQGPYEQYF. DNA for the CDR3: TGTGCCTGGAGTCAGGGCCCCTACGAGCAGTACTTC.

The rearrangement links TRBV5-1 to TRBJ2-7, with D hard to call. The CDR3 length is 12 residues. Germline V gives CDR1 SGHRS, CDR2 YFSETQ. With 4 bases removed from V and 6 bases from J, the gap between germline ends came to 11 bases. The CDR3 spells CASSLVSGEQYF. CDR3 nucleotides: TGCGCCAGCAGCCTTGTGTCGGGCGAGCAGTACTTC.

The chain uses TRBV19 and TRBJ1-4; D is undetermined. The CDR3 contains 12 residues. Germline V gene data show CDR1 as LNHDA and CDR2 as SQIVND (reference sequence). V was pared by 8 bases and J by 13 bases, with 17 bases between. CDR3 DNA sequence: TGTGCCAGTCGGTCGTGGAGGGAAGGACTGTTTTTT. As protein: CASRSWREGLFF.

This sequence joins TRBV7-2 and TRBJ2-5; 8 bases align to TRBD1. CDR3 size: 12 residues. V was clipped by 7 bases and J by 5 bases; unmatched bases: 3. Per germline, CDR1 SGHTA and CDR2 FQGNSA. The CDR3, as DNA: TGTGCCAGCACCAGGGGGCTTGAGACCCAGTACTTC. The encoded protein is CASTRGLETQYF.

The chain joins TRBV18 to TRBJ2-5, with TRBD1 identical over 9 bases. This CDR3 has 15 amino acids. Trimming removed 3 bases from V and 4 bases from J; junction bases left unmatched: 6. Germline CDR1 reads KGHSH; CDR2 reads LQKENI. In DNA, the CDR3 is TGTGCCAGCTCACCGTCACAGGGGGCGCGAGAGACCCAGTACTTC. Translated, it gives CASSPSQGARETQYF.

Here the CDR3 reads CASSLRAKAGGTDTQYF. DNA for the CDR3: TGCGCCAGCAGCTTGCGGGCGAAGGCGGGGGGCACAGATACGCAGTATTTT. The chain combines TRBV5-1 with TRBJ2-3; 7 nucleotides match TRBD2. The CDR3 has 17 residues. The germline V gene has CDR1 SGHRS and CDR2 YFSETQ. The junction had 9 bases not matched to a gene; V was cut back by 1 base and J by 1 base. Full variable domain (rest looked up from reference TRBV5-1 and TRBJ2-3): KAGVTQTPRYLIKTRGQQVTLSCSPISGHRSVSWYQQTPGQGLQFLFEYFSETQRNKGNFPGRFSGRQFSNSRSEMNVSTLELGDSALYLCASSLRAKAGGTDTQYFGPGTRLTVL.

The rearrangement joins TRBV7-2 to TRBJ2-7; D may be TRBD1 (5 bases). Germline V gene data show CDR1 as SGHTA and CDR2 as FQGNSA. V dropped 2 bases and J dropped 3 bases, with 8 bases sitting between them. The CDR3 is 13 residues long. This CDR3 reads CASSLRGNYEQYF. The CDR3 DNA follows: TGTGCCAGCAGCTTAAGGGGCAACTACGAGCAGTACTTC.

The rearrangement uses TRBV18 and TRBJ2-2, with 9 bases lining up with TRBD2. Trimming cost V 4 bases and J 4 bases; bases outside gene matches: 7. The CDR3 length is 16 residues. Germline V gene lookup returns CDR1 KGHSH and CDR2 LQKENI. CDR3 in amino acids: CASSLDSGSRTGELFF. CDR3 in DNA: TGTGCCAGCTCACTGGATAGCGGGAGTCGCACCGGGGAGCTGTTTTTT. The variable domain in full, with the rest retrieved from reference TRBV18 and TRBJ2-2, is NAGVMQNPRHLVRRRGQEARLRCSPMKGHSHVYWYRQLPEEGLKFMVYLQKENIIDESGMPKERFSAEFPKEGPSILRIQQVVRGDSAAYFCASSLDSGSRTGELFFGEGSRLTVL.

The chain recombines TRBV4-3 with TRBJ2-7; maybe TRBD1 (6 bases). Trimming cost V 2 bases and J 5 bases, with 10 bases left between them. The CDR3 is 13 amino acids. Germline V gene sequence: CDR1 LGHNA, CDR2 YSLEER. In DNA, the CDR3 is TGCGCCAGCAGCCAATTACAGGGACACGAGCAGTACTTC. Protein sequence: CASSQLQGHEQYF.

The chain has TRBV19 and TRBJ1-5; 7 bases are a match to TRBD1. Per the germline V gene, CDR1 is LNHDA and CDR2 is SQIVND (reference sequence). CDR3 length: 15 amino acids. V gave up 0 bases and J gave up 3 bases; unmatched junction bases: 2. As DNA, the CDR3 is TGTGCCAGTAGTATAGAGGGGACAGACAATCAGCCCCAGCATTTT. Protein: CASSIEGTDNQPQHF.

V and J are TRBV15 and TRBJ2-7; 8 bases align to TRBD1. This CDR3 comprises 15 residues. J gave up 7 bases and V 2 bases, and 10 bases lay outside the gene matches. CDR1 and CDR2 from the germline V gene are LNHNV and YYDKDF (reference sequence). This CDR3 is CATSRPDRGSREQYF. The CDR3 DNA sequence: TGTGCCACCAGCAGACCTGACAGGGGAAGTAGGGAGCAGTACTTC.

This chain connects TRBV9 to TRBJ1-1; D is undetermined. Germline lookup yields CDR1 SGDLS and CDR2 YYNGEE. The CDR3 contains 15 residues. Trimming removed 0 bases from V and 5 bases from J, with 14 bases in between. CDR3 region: CASSVGGSSGTEAFF. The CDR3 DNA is TGTGCCAGCAGCGTAGGAGGGAGCTCCGGGACTGAAGCTTTCTTT. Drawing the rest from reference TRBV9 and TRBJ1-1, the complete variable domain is DSGVTQTPKHLITATGQRVTLRCSPRSGDLSVYWYQQSLDQGLQFLIQYYNGEERAKGNILERFSAQQFPDLHSELNLSSLELGDSALYFCASSVGGSSGTEAFFGQGTRLTVV.

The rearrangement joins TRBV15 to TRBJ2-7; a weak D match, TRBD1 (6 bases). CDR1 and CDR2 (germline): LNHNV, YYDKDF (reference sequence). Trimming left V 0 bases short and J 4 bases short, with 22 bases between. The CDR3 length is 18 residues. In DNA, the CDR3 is TGTGCCACCAGCAGAGATATGTCGTCGGCAGGGGTTGCGTACGAGCAGTACTTC. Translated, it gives CATSRDMSSAGVAYEQYF.

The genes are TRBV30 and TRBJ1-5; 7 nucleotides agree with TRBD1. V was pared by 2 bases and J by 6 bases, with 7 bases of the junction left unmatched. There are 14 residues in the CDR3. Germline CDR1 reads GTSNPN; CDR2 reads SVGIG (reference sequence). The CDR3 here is CAWSSDRDGQPQHF. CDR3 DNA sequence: TGTGCCTGGAGTTCCGACAGGGATGGTCAGCCCCAGCATTTT.

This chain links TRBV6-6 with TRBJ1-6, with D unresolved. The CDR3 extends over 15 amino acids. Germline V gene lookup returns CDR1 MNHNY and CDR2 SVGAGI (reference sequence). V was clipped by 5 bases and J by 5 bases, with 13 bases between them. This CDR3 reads CASSPPGSDNSPLHF. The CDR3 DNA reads TGTGCCAGCAGTCCGCCGGGATCCGATAATTCACCCCTCCACTTT.

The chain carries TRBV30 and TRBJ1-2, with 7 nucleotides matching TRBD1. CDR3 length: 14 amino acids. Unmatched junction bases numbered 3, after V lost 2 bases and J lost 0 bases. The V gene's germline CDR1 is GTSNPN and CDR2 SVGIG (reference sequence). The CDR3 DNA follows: TGTGCCTGGAGTCGCAGGGGGACTAACTATGGCTACACCTTC. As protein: CAWSRRGTNYGYTF.

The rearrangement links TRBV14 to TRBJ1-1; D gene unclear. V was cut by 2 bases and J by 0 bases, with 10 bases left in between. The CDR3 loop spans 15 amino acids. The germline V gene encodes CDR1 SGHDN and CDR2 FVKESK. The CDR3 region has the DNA TGTGCCAGCAGCCAAAACTTGATGGTGAACACTGAAGCTTTCTTT. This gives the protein CASSQNLMVNTEAFF. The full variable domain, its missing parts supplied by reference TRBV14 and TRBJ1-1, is EAGVTQFPSHSVIEKGQTVTLRCDPISGHDNLYWYRRVMGKEIKFLLHFVKESKQDESGMPNNRFLAERTGGTYSTLKVQPAELEDSGVYFCASSQNLMVNTEAFFGQGTRLTVV.

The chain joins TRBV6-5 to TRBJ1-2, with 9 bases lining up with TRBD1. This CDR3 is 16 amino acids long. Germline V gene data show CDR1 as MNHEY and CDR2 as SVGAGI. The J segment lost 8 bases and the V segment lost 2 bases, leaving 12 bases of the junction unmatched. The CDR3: CASSYVITGTGQGYTF. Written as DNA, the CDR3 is TGTGCCAGCAGTTACGTAATTACGGGGACAGGGCAGGGCTACACCTTC.

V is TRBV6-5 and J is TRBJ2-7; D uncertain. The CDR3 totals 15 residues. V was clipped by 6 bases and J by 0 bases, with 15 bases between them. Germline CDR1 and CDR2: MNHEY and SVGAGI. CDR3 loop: CASSLDPISSYEQYF. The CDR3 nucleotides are TGTGCCAGCAGCCTAGATCCTATAAGCTCCTACGAGCAGTACTTC.

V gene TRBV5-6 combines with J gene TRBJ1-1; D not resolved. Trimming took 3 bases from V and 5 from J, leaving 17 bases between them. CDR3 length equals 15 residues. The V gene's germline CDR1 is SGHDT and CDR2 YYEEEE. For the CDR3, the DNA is TGTGCCAGCAGCTCCCCTGTTGTGGGCGATACTGAAGCTTTCTTT. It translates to CASSSPVVGDTEAFF. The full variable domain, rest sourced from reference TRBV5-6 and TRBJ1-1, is DAGVTQSPTHLIKTRGQQVTLRCSPKSGHDTVSWYQQALGQGPQFIFQYYEEEERQRGNFPDRFSGHQFPNYSSELNVNALLLGDSALYLCASSSPVVGDTEAFFGQGTRLTVV.

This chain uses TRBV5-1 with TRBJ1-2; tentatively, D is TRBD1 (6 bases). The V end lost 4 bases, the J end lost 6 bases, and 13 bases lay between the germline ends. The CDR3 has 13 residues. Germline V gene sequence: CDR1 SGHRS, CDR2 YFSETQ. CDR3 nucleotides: TGCGCCAGCAGCGACACAGGGTTCCATGGCTACACCTTC. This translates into CASSDTGFHGYTF.